A single sample gave rise to the 19 T cell receptor beta chains below, sequenced in a study of T cells in Graves' hyperthyroidism and ophthalmopathy. Researchers amplified the TCR beta CDR3 regions from RNA transcripts. The HTBI set primed first-round TCR CDR3 RT-PCR. TCRdb fed the multiplex PCR reads into MiXCR, producing one record per CDR3 protein. The sample holds approximately 420,000 distinct CDR3 sequences, roughly an eighth seen once. The material sequenced was blood. The receptors shown here come from a woman younger than 35 with Graves' hyperthyroidism.

This clonotype was seen ten or more times. The rearrangement uses TRBV7-3 and TRBJ2-1, with 10 bases lining up with TRBD2. Germline loops: CDR1 SGHTA, CDR2 FQGTGA. V dropped 1 base and J dropped 5; count of bases not matched to a gene: 8. The CDR3 is made up of 17 amino acids. The CDR3 sequence is CASSLRPAGGTNNEQFF. CDR3 nucleotide sequence: TGTGCCAGCAGCTTAAGGCCAGCGGGAGGGACAAACAATGAGCAGTTCTTC.

This clonotype appeared a few times. The V call is TRBV11-2, the J call TRBJ1-6; D gene ambiguous. CDR3 length: 14 amino acids. The germline V gene has CDR1 SGHAT and CDR2 FQNNGV. Trimming stripped 1 base from V and 7 bases from J, with 8 bases between. CDR3 nucleotide sequence: TGTGCCAGCAGCTTAGCGCCCAGGAATTCACCCCTCCACTTT. Its translation is CASSLAPRNSPLHF.

This clonotype was seen repeatedly, ten times or more. The rearrangement uses TRBV28 and TRBJ2-1, with a possible D match to TRBD2 (5 bases). The CDR3 loop spans 15 amino acids. V was clipped by 6 bases and J by 8 bases, with 20 bases between them. From germline, CDR1 is MDHEN and CDR2 SYDVKM. Written as DNA, the CDR3 is TGTGCCAGCAGCGTGGAGGCTAGTTTTCTCTATGAGCAGTTCTTC. As protein: CASSVEASFLYEQFF.

This clonotype occurred many times. The gene calls are TRBV12-3 or TRBV12-4 and TRBJ2-1, with TRBD2 matching over 10 bases. The CDR3 covers 15 residues. The J segment lost 9 bases and the V segment lost 6 bases, leaving 11 bases of the junction unmatched. The CDR3 bases are TGTGCCAGCAGCCGGGGTAGCGGGAGGATTATTGAGCAGTTCTTC. It encodes CASSRGSGRIIEQFF.

This clonotype was recorded many times. The chain carries TRBV11-1 and TRBJ1-6, with 7 bases fitting TRBD1. The V gene's germline CDR1 is SGHAT and CDR2 FQDESV (reference sequence). The V and J ends lost 5 bases and 9 bases, in that order; junction bases with no gene match: 7. There are 14 residues in the CDR3. Here the CDR3 DNA reads TGTGCCAGCAGCCCAACAGGGGTCGTTTCACCCCTCCACTTT. It translates to CASSPTGVVSPLHF.

The rearrangement joins TRBV7-6 to TRBJ2-3; TRBD2 matches at 10 bases. V lost 1 base, J lost 2 bases, and 9 bases stayed unmatched. The CDR3 covers 18 residues. Germline-derived CDR1 and CDR2 are SGHVS and FNYEAQ. CDR3 region: CASSLGRSSGGHTDTQYF. CDR3 DNA sequence: TGTGCCAGCAGCTTAGGACGTTCTAGCGGGGGACACACAGATACGCAGTATTTT.

This clonotype was seen more than once but under ten times. V usage is TRBV19 and J usage is TRBJ1-1; the D gene is possibly TRBD1 (6 bases). Germline lookup yields CDR1 LNHDA and CDR2 SQIVND (reference sequence). The V end lost 7 bases, the J end lost 6 bases, and 15 bases lay between the germline ends. The CDR3 extends over 13 amino acids. The CDR3 protein is CASNQGPRAEAFF. CDR3 nucleotides: TGTGCCAGTAACCAGGGGCCGAGGGCTGAAGCTTTCTTT.

This clonotype was observed many times. The V and J genes are TRBV7-9 and TRBJ2-1; possibly TRBD1 for D (6 bases). CDR3 length equals 14 residues. Looked up from germline, CDR1 is SEHNR and CDR2 is FQNEAQ (reference sequence). V was clipped by 5 bases and J by 8 bases, with 16 bases between them. CDR3 in amino acids: CASSPGQRGDEQFF. CDR3 sequence (DNA): TGTGCCAGCAGCCCAGGACAGCGAGGGGATGAGCAGTTCTTC. Variable domain in full (rest from reference TRBV7-9 and TRBJ2-1): DTGVSQNPRHKITKRGQNVTFRCDPISEHNRLYWYRQTLGQGPEFLTYFQNEAQLEKSRLLSDRFSAERPKGSFSTLEIQRTEQGDSAMYLCASSPGQRGDEQFFGPGTRLTVL.

This clonotype was observed many times. The chain couples TRBV3-1 to TRBJ1-1, with D uncertain. The CDR3 consists of 13 residues. Germline V gene sequence: CDR1 LGHDT, CDR2 YNNKEL (reference sequence). V was cut by 1 base and J by 7 bases, with 10 bases left in between. CDR3 bases: TGTGCCAGCAGCCAAGGAGGTCTTGGTGAAGCTTTCTTT. Protein sequence: CASSQGGLGEAFF.

This clonotype was detected a few times. The rearrangement links TRBV28 to TRBJ2-7; D remains ambiguous. V was trimmed by 11 bases and J by 0 bases, leaving 5 bases between them. The CDR3 runs 10 residues. Germline values: CDR1 MDHEN, CDR2 SYDVKM. CDR3 nucleotide sequence: TGTGCCGTAGGCTCCTACGAGCAGTACTTC. Translated, it gives CAVGSYEQYF.

The rearrangement uses TRBV4-2 and TRBJ2-7; D unclear. Deletions cut 4 bases from V and 5 bases from J, with 15 bases between. The CDR3 totals 14 residues. Germline V lookup: CDR1 LGHNA, CDR2 YNFKEQ. The CDR3 protein is CASSPLPAGDEQYF. The DNA of the CDR3 is TGTGCCAGCAGCCCTCTCCCCGCTGGAGACGAGCAGTACTTC.

V is TRBV2 and J is TRBJ1-2; TRBD1 might be the D (5 bases). The CDR3 is 15 amino acids. Between the trimmed V and J ends, which lost 5 bases and 0 bases, there was a span of 13 bases. The V gene's germline CDR1 is SNHLY and CDR2 FYNNEI. The CDR3 loop is CASSFQRQSNYGYTF. The CDR3 nucleotides are TGTGCCAGCAGTTTCCAGAGACAGTCTAACTATGGCTACACCTTC.

The chain couples TRBV28 to TRBJ1-5, with TRBD1 identical over 9 bases. The germline gives CDR1 MDHEN, CDR2 SYDVKM. Germline trimming cut 5 bases from V and 6 bases from J; bases unmatched to any gene: 8. There are 15 residues in the CDR3. DNA of the CDR3: TGTGCCAGCAGTCCCGCAGGGACAGGGCTTCAGCCCCAGCATTTT. This encodes CASSPAGTGLQPQHF.

This clonotype was seen ten or more times. The CDR3 protein is CASTVRGPWNTEAFF. As DNA, the CDR3 is TGTGCCAGCACTGTCAGGGGCCCGTGGAACACTGAAGCTTTCTTT. The V gene is TRBV6-1, the J gene TRBJ1-1, with D perhaps matching TRBD1 (6 bases). V lost 7 bases, J lost 1 base, and 16 bases lay in between. The germline CDR1 and CDR2 sequences are MNHNS and SASEGT. There are 15 residues in the CDR3.

This chain joins TRBV12-3 or TRBV12-4 and TRBJ2-1; the match to TRBD2 covers 10 bases. The junction had 9 bases not matched to a gene; V was cut back by 5 bases and J by 8 bases. CDR3 length: 15 residues. The CDR3, as DNA: TGTGCCAGCAGTCCCCCCCTAGCGGGAGACGATGAGCAGTTCTTC. Its protein is CASSPPLAGDDEQFF.

This clonotype was recorded many times. The chain uses TRBV2 and TRBJ2-5; 11 positions match TRBD2. Germline CDR1 reads SNHLY; CDR2 reads FYNNEI. V shed 5 bases and J 4 bases; nucleotides not matched to a gene: 6. The CDR3 is 15 amino acids. The CDR3 DNA reads as TGTGCCAGCAGTCCCAATACTAGCGGGAGAGAGACCCAGTACTTC. It encodes CASSPNTSGRETQYF.

The chain joins TRBV28 to TRBJ2-5; perhaps TRBD2 as D (6 bases). The V gene lost 4 bases and the J gene lost 4 bases, with 16 bases spanning the gap. From germline, CDR1 is MDHEN and CDR2 SYDVKM. The CDR3 is 15 amino acids. The DNA for the CDR3 is TGTGCCAGCAGTTCTGGGGGGACCCAAGGAGAGACCCAGTACTTC. The encoded protein is CASSSGGTQGETQYF.

This sequence joins TRBV5-8 and TRBJ1-2; D perhaps matches TRBD1 (5 bases). From germline, CDR1 is SGHTS and CDR2 YDEGEE. The CDR3 spans 13 residues. The ends were cut back, 4 bases at V and 7 bases at J, with 14 bases in the middle. The CDR3 DNA reads TGTGCCAGCAGCCGACGGGGACCAGGTGGCTACACCTTC. It is translated as CASSRRGPGGYTF.

There are a few counts of this clonotype. The V gene is TRBV7-9, the J gene TRBJ2-3; unclear D gene. Deletions cut 5 bases from V and 1 base from J, with 10 bases between. Germline lookup yields CDR1 SEHNR and CDR2 FQNEAQ (reference sequence). CDR3 size: 14 residues. CDR3 residues: CASSQTTGTDTQYF. The CDR3 DNA reads TGTGCCAGCAGCCAAACTACTGGCACAGATACGCAGTATTTT.